The T cell receptor beta chain under discussion was sequenced for a study of blood T cell repertoires in COVID-19. Looked up from germline, CDR1 is LNHDA and CDR2 is SQIVND (reference sequence). The CDR3 covers 17 residues. Trimming took 5 bases from V and 0 from J; bases not matched to a gene: 10. Only in-frame clones appear in the TCRdb table, and some are missing; sequencing was by immunoSEQ multiplex PCR. Of about 300,000 clones in the sample, around 84% were seen once. This TCR was sampled from a human donor with COVID-19, enrolled during active disease. The donor label of this sample is uncertain. The V and J genes are TRBV19 and TRBJ1-5; 7 positions match TRBD1. The specimen was peripheral blood. This CDR3 reads CASSWSGTAYSNQPQHF. Here the CDR3 DNA reads TGTGCCAGTAGTTGGTCAGGGACAGCGTATAGCAATCAGCCCCAGCATTTT. The full variable domain, its missing parts supplied by reference TRBV19 and TRBJ1-5, is DGGITQSPKYLFRKEGQNVTLSCEQNLNHDAMYWYRQDPGQGLRLIYYSQIVNDFQKGDIAEGYSVSREKKESFPLTVTSAQKNPTAFYLCASSWSGTAYSNQPQHFGDGTRLSIL.